Below, 16 T cell receptor beta chains from the same sample are listed, as sequenced in a study of blood T cell repertoires in COVID-19. Sequencing was performed with immunoSEQ multiplex PCR; in TCRdb, only in-frame clones are kept and a portion is missing. This repertoire shows over 100,000 clones, approximately 84% found once; its top ten account for approximately 1.5%. Sequenced sample: peripheral blood. Receptors were obtained from a man in his forties with acute or convalescent COVID-19.

The chain employs TRBV7-2 and TRBJ2-5, with D tentatively TRBD2 (5 bases). The CDR3 has 15 amino acids. The germline V gene encodes CDR1 SGHTA and CDR2 FQGNSA. V was shortened by 0 bases and J by 5 bases, with 13 bases between the two germline ends. The CDR3 loop is CASSLAFRPGETQYF. Here the CDR3 DNA reads TGTGCCAGCAGCTTAGCTTTCCGCCCGGGGGAGACCCAGTACTTC.

The chain employs TRBV6-5 and TRBJ1-2; 7 bases line up with TRBD1. The CDR3 contains 14 residues. The V gene's germline CDR1 is MNHEY and CDR2 SVGAGI. V was pared by 5 bases and J by 4 bases, with 7 bases of the junction left unmatched. The CDR3: CASSTRGQVYGYTF. CDR3 DNA: TGTGCCAGCAGTACCAGAGGACAGGTCTATGGCTACACCTTC.

The gene calls are TRBV28 and TRBJ2-1; the match to TRBD2 covers 8 bases. The CDR3 has 13 residues. Germline-derived CDR1 and CDR2 are MDHEN and SYDVKM. V lost 7 bases and J lost 10; bases outside the gene matches: 9. The CDR3 region has the DNA TGTGCCAGCAACAGCGGGAGTTTCAGGGAGCAGTTCTTC. As protein: CASNSGSFREQFF.

This chain uses TRBV19 with TRBJ2-3; the D is unclear. V was trimmed by 9 bases and J by 2 bases, leaving 12 bases between them. Germline CDR1 and CDR2: LNHDA and SQIVND (reference sequence). CDR3 length equals 13 residues. The CDR3 region is CASRALITDTQYF. The CDR3 DNA follows: TGTGCCAGCCGCGCCCTCATCACAGATACGCAGTATTTT.

This sequence joins TRBV10-1 and TRBJ2-3, with D maybe TRBD2 (5 bases). Germline lookup yields CDR1 WNHNN and CDR2 SYGVQD (reference sequence). Trimming stripped 7 bases from V and 6 bases from J, with 29 bases between. The CDR3 runs to 18 residues. CDR3 coding DNA: TGCGCCAGCATCCGGGGAAGGAGGTCTAGAGCCCCCAATGATACGCAGTATTTT. This codes for CASIRGRRSRAPNDTQYF.

V usage is TRBV7-2 and J usage is TRBJ2-7; 10 bases are a match to TRBD1. The CDR3 consists of 15 residues. Looked up from germline, CDR1 is SGHTA and CDR2 is FQGNSA. J gave up 4 bases and V 5 bases, and 8 bases lay outside the gene matches. This CDR3 is CASSRQTGGGYEQYF. As DNA, the CDR3 is TGTGCCAGCAGCCGCCAGACAGGGGGCGGATACGAGCAGTACTTC.

The chain has TRBV2 and TRBJ1-1, with a weak D call TRBD1 (6 bases). Germline CDR1 reads SNHLY; CDR2 reads FYNNEI. Trimming left V 5 bases short and J 1 base short, with 17 bases between. The CDR3 is 16 residues long. The CDR3 here is CASSQGLGAGNTEAFF. The CDR3 nucleotides read TGTGCCAGCAGTCAGGGGTTAGGGGCGGGGAACACTGAAGCTTTCTTT.

The chain joins TRBV12-5 to TRBJ1-3; a possible D gene is TRBD1 (6 bases). The V end was cut by 5 bases, the J end by 4 bases, with 15 bases between. The CDR3 is 15 residues long. Germline assignment: CDR1 LGHNT and CDR2 FRNRAP. The CDR3 DNA is TGTGCTAGTGGTCTCGGACAGATTTACGGAAACACCATATATTTT. Protein product: CASGLGQIYGNTIYF.

This clone was counted a single time. V gene TRBV6-2 or TRBV6-3 combines with J gene TRBJ1-4; D is undetermined. V was shortened by 2 bases and J by 5 bases, with 9 bases between the two germline ends. Germline V CDR1 and CDR2: MNHEY, SVGEGT. The CDR3 loop spans 14 amino acids. The CDR3 loop reads CASSYGSLNEKLFF. The CDR3 bases are TGTGCCAGCAGTTACGGGAGTTTGAATGAAAAACTGTTTTTT.

The chain links TRBV19 to TRBJ2-1, with D tentatively TRBD2 (7 bases). This CDR3 is built from 15 residues. Germline V gives CDR1 LNHDA, CDR2 SQIVND (reference sequence). With 3 bases removed from V and 4 bases from J, the gap between germline ends came to 13 bases. The CDR3 coding sequence is TGTGCCAGTAGTATTAGGGGGGGACTATACAATGAGCAGTTCTTC. Translation: CASSIRGGLYNEQFF.

The chain joins TRBV10-1 to TRBJ2-7; TRBD2 is a possible D gene (6 bases). The germline CDR1 and CDR2 sequences are WNHNN and SYGVQD (reference sequence). Trimming pared 0 bases from V and 4 bases from J, leaving 19 bases between. The CDR3 extends over 17 amino acids. CDR3 sequence reads: CASSESPWVAEVYEQYF. In DNA, the CDR3 is TGCGCCAGCAGTGAGTCGCCCTGGGTAGCGGAGGTGTACGAGCAGTACTTC.

This chain uses TRBV7-6 with TRBJ1-1; 7 positions match TRBD1. There are 14 residues in the CDR3. Germline V gene sequence: CDR1 SGHVS, CDR2 FNYEAQ. J lost 1 base, V lost 3 bases, and 2 bases had no gene match. CDR3 protein: CASSLGQQNTEAFF. The CDR3 nucleotides are TGTGCCAGCAGCTTGGGACAGCAGAACACTGAAGCTTTCTTT.

This clone was seen a single time. The chain is built from TRBV5-6 and TRBJ2-5, with 8 bases identical to TRBD2. Germline V lookup: CDR1 SGHDT, CDR2 YYEEEE. The CDR3 is 15 residues long. J gave up 4 bases and V 2 bases, and 7 bases lay outside the gene matches. The chain's CDR3 is CASSFRTGGLETQYF. The CDR3 nucleotides are TGTGCCAGCAGCTTTCGAACGGGGGGGCTAGAGACCCAGTACTTC.

This clone was seen only a few times. V usage is TRBV20-1 and J usage is TRBJ2-1; 7 bases are a match to TRBD2. The germline V gene encodes CDR1 DFQATT and CDR2 SNEGSKA (reference sequence). The CDR3 contains 11 residues. V was pared by 6 bases and J by 9 bases, with 5 bases of the junction left unmatched. The CDR3 coding sequence is TGCAGTGCCCTGACTAGCATTGAGCAGTTCTTC. It yields the protein CSALTSIEQFF.

The chain joins TRBV10-3 to TRBJ2-5; D gene unclear. This CDR3 is 13 amino acids long. Trimming removed 10 bases from V and 2 bases from J, with 14 bases in between. Germline V gives CDR1 ENHRY, CDR2 SYGVKD. The CDR3, as DNA: TGTGCCAGCCTCGCGGCTCCACAAGAGACCCAGTACTTC. Encoded protein: CASLAAPQETQYF.

This chain links TRBV6-6 with TRBJ2-1; 12 nucleotides agree with TRBD2. The junction had 11 bases not matched to a gene; V was cut back by 5 bases and J by 9 bases. The CDR3 loop spans 16 amino acids. Germline lookup yields CDR1 MNHNY and CDR2 SVGAGI (reference sequence). The DNA of the CDR3 is TGTGCCAGCAGTCTGGGGACTAGCGGGCCCCGTAGTGAGCAGTTCTTC. It is translated as CASSLGTSGPRSEQFF.